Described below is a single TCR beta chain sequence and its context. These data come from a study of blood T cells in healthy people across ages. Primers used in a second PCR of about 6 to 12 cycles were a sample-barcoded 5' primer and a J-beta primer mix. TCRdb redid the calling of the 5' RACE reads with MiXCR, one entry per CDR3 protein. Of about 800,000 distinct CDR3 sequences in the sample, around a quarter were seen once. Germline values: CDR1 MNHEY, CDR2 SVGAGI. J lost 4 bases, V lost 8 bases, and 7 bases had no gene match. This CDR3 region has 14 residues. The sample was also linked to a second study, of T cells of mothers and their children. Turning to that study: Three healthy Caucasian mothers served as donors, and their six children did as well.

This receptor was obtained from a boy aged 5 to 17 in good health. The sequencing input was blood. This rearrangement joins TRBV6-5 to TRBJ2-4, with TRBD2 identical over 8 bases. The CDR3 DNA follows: TGTGCCAGCCGTGGTACTAGCGGAAAAAACATTCAGTACTTC. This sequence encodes CASRGTSGKNIQYF.